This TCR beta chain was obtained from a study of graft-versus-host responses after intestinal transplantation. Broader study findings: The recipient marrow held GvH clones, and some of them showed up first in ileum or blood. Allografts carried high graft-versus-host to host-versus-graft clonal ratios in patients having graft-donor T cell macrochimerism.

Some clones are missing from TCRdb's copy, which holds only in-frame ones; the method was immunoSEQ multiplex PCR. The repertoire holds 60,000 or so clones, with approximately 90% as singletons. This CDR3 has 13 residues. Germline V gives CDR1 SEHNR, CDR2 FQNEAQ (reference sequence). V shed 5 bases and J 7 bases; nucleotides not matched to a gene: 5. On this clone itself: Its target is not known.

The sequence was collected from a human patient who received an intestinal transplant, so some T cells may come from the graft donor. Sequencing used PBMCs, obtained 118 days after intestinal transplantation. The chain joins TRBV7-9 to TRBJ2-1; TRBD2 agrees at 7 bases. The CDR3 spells CASSPGLTNEQFF. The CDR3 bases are TGTGCCAGCAGCCCGGGACTAACGAATGAGCAGTTCTTC.